The rows below give T cell receptor beta chains drawn from one sample of a study of CD8 T cells in ankylosing spondylitis. MiXCR, applied by TCRdb to the 5' RACE reads, yields one record per CDR3 protein. The sample has roughly 700,000 distinct CDR3 sequences, around 19% seen once. The source material was blood, either unsorted or a sorted T cell fraction (not recorded which). The receptors come from a male donor with ankylosing spondylitis. Both conserved end residues are part of each CDR3. D genes are given only for firm matches. A row's size may be missing; if present it is once, few, many or a size class.

V gene: TRBV5-1
J gene: TRBJ2-7
D gene: -
clone size: few
CDR3 protein: CASSLGQEVGEQYF
CDR3 DNA: TGCGCCAGCAGCCTGGGACAAGAGGTCGGCGAGCAGTACTTC

V gene: TRBV13
J gene: TRBJ2-1
D gene: TRBD2
clone size: many
CDR3 protein: CASSSTGTSGRTKFF
CDR3 DNA: TGTGCCAGCAGCTCCACAGGGACTAGCGGGAGGACGAAGTTCTTC

V gene: TRBV5-4
J gene: TRBJ1-6
D gene: -
clone size: -
CDR3 protein: CASSQGPQGDPLHF
CDR3 DNA: TGTGCCAGCAGCCAAGGACCGCAGGGTGACCCCCTCCACTTT

V gene: TRBV9
J gene: TRBJ2-2
D gene: -
clone size: few
CDR3 protein: CASSAYRGVEELFF
CDR3 DNA: TGTGCCAGCAGCGCCTACCGGGGAGTGGAGGAGCTGTTTTTT

V gene: TRBV5-1
J gene: TRBJ2-1
D gene: -
clone size: few
CDR3 protein: CASSLWVGAYNEQFF
CDR3 DNA: TGCGCCAGCAGCTTGTGGGTGGGAGCCTACAATGAGCAGTTCTTC

V gene: TRBV4-1
J gene: TRBJ2-7
D gene: -
clone size: few
CDR3 protein: CASSQGRASRGEQYF
CDR3 DNA: TGCGCCAGCAGCCAGGGCCGTGCCAGTCGAGGAGAGCAGTACTTC

V gene: TRBV5-1
J gene: TRBJ2-1
D gene: TRBD2
clone size: many
CDR3 protein: CASNILAGNNEQFF
CDR3 DNA: TGCGCCAGCAATATACTAGCGGGAAACAATGAGCAGTTCTTC

V gene: TRBV25-1
J gene: TRBJ2-7
D gene: TRBD1
clone size: few
CDR3 protein: CASSETPPGQGYEQYF
CDR3 DNA: TGTGCCAGCAGTGAGACCCCGCCGGGACAGGGCTACGAGCAGTACTTC

V gene: TRBV5-1
J gene: TRBJ1-1
D gene: -
clone size: -
CDR3 protein: CASSLEGVGGAFF
CDR3 DNA: TGCGCCAGCAGCTTGGAAGGGGTTGGTGGAGCTTTCTTT

V gene: TRBV12-3/TRBV12-4
J gene: TRBJ2-6
D gene: TRBD2
clone size: -
CDR3 protein: CASSHKRLAGGPGANVLTF
CDR3 DNA: TGTGCCAGCAGCCATAAGCGCCTGGCGGGAGGGCCTGGGGCCAACGTCCTGACTTTC

V gene: TRBV4-3
J gene: TRBJ1-2
D gene: -
clone size: -
CDR3 protein: CASSQEAGGGSYTF
CDR3 DNA: TGCGCCAGCAGCCAAGAAGCCGGAGGCGGGAGCTACACCTTC

V gene: TRBV7-8
J gene: TRBJ1-1
D gene: -
clone size: many
CDR3 protein: CASSLSPRDTEAFF
CDR3 DNA: TGTGCCAGCAGCTTATCCCCCAGGGACACTGAAGCTTTCTTT

V gene: TRBV20-1
J gene: TRBJ2-3
D gene: TRBD2
clone size: -
CDR3 protein: CSAGWASGASDTQYF
CDR3 DNA: TGCAGTGCGGGATGGGCTAGCGGGGCCTCAGATACGCAGTATTTT

V gene: TRBV6-1
J gene: TRBJ1-5
D gene: -
clone size: many
CDR3 protein: CASSLIGSNQPQHF
CDR3 DNA: TGTGCCAGCAGTCTCATAGGTAGCAATCAGCCCCAGCATTTT

V gene: TRBV9
J gene: TRBJ2-3
D gene: -
clone size: once
CDR3 protein: CASSGGSSTDTQYF
CDR3 DNA: TGTGCCAGCAGCGGGGGCAGTAGCACAGATACGCAGTATTTT

V gene: TRBV12-3/TRBV12-4
J gene: TRBJ2-7
D gene: -
clone size: -
CDR3 protein: CASSFNGRGDEQYF
CDR3 DNA: TGTGCCAGCAGTTTTAACGGGAGAGGCGACGAGCAGTACTTC

V gene: TRBV29-1
J gene: TRBJ2-3
D gene: TRBD2
clone size: many
CDR3 protein: CSVGGTSGSTDTQYF
CDR3 DNA: TGCAGCGTGGGAGGGACTAGCGGGAGCACAGATACGCAGTATTTT

V gene: TRBV7-9
J gene: TRBJ1-2
D gene: -
clone size: -
CDR3 protein: CASSLDSPPNYGYTF
CDR3 DNA: TGTGCCAGCAGCTTAGACTCACCCCCTAACTATGGCTACACCTTC

V gene: TRBV9
J gene: TRBJ2-1
D gene: TRBD2
clone size: -
CDR3 protein: CASSVASGGYNEQFF
CDR3 DNA: TGTGCCAGCAGCGTAGCGAGCGGGGGCTACAATGAGCAGTTCTTC

V gene: TRBV20-1
J gene: TRBJ2-5
D gene: -
clone size: -
CDR3 protein: CSAGSMMGETQYF
CDR3 DNA: TGCAGTGCCGGTAGTATGATGGGTGAGACCCAGTACTTC

V gene: TRBV11-2
J gene: TRBJ1-4
D gene: -
clone size: few
CDR3 protein: CASSLEPRGRTNEKLFF
CDR3 DNA: TGTGCCAGCAGCTTAGAACCCAGGGGCCGCACTAATGAAAAACTGTTTTTT

V gene: TRBV5-1
J gene: TRBJ2-1
D gene: -
clone size: -
CDR3 protein: CASSLGGRPSGNEQFF
CDR3 DNA: TGCGCCAGCAGCTTGGGGGGCAGGCCGTCAGGGAATGAGCAGTTCTTC

V gene: TRBV5-6
J gene: TRBJ2-3
D gene: TRBD2
clone size: many
CDR3 protein: CASSLTPLLAGLPDTQYF
CDR3 DNA: TGTGCCAGCAGCTTGACACCCCTTTTAGCGGGATTACCAGATACGCAGTATTTT

V gene: TRBV4-1
J gene: TRBJ1-4
D gene: -
clone size: -
CDR3 protein: CASSQDSGLLEKLFF
CDR3 DNA: TGCGCCAGCAGCCAAGATAGTGGGTTACTGGAAAAACTGTTTTTT

V gene: TRBV7-2
J gene: TRBJ2-3
D gene: -
clone size: -
CDR3 protein: CASSLEGRPTDTQYF
CDR3 DNA: TGTGCCAGCAGCTTAGAAGGCAGGCCCACAGATACGCAGTATTTT

V gene: TRBV15
J gene: TRBJ1-5
D gene: -
clone size: many
CDR3 protein: CATSSPQKSNQPQHF
CDR3 DNA: TGTGCCACCAGCAGCCCCCAGAAAAGCAATCAGCCCCAGCATTTT

V gene: TRBV20-1
J gene: TRBJ2-1
D gene: TRBD2
clone size: -
CDR3 protein: CSARAAGGFYNEQFF
CDR3 DNA: TGCAGTGCGCGAGCAGCGGGGGGGTTCTACAATGAGCAGTTCTTC

V gene: TRBV9
J gene: TRBJ1-3
D gene: -
clone size: -
CDR3 protein: CASSVPRDRSGNTIYF
CDR3 DNA: TGTGCCAGCAGCGTCCCACGAGACAGATCTGGAAACACCATATATTTT

V gene: TRBV11-2
J gene: TRBJ2-1
D gene: -
clone size: few
CDR3 protein: CASSSMDYNEQFF
CDR3 DNA: TGTGCCAGCAGCTCCATGGATTACAATGAGCAGTTCTTC

V gene: TRBV11-2
J gene: TRBJ2-1
D gene: TRBD2
clone size: few
CDR3 protein: CASSVGAGDLSYNEQFF
CDR3 DNA: TGTGCCAGCAGCGTCGGAGCGGGAGACCTCTCCTACAATGAGCAGTTCTTC